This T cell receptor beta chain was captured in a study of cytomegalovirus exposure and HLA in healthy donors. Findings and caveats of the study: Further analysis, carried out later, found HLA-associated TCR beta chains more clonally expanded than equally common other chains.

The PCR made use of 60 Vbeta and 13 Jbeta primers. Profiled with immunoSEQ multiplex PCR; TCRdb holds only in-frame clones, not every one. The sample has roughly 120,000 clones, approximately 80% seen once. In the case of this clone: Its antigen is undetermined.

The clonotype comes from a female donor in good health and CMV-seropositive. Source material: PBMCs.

Here the CDR3 reads CASSEEHDPSGNTIYF. DNA for the CDR3: TGTGCCAGCAGTGAAGAGCACGATCCCTCTGGAAACACCATATATTTT. The chain combines TRBV2 with TRBJ1-3; D is undetermined. The CDR3 is made up of 16 amino acids. The germline CDR1 and CDR2 sequences are SNHLY and FYNNEI. V was pared by 1 base and J by 0 bases, with 10 bases between.